This T cell receptor (beta chain) was retrieved from a study of cytomegalovirus exposure and HLA in healthy donors. Broader study findings: In an earlier analysis, about 87% or about 30%: the productive usage of most TCR beta V segments. Among TCR beta chains, those listed as cytomegalovirus-associated numbered roughly 150.

This PCR relied on a set of 60 Vbeta primers and 13 Jbeta primers. The table came from immunoSEQ multiplex PCR; TCRdb's copy has only in-frame clones and leaves some out. This table holds about 120,000 clones, 65% to 90% found once. In its sample, this clone was seen once. Its target is unknown. The CDR3 covers 14 residues. Trimming cost V 4 bases and J 13 bases; bases outside gene matches: 11. From germline, CDR1 is MGHDK and CDR2 SYGVNS. This rearrangement joins TRBV25-1 to TRBJ2-1; 9 bases match TRBD1. What was sequenced was PBMCs. The TCR sequence derives from a woman aged 40 to 55 in good health and CMV-seronegative. The CDR3 DNA sequence: TGTGCCAGCAGTGCAACAGGGGGCCTTTCTGTCCAGTTCTTC. Its protein is CASSATGGLSVQFF.